The sequence of this TCR beta chain was determined in a study of a mutant IDH1 vaccine in newly diagnosed glioma. The table came from immunoSEQ multiplex PCR; TCRdb's copy has only in-frame clones and leaves some out. The sample includes about 67,000 clones, around four fifths of them seen just once. Noted time point: baseline, week 1 (first vaccination visit). Treatment here: pre-vaccination baseline after standard-of-care therapy. CDR1 is LGHNT, CDR2 FRNRAP, per germline. This CDR3 is built from 14 residues. Trimming pared 3 bases from V and 0 bases from J, leaving 8 bases between. The input for sequencing was peripheral blood mononuclear cells (PBMCs), taken from a glioma patient treated with radiotherapy, temozolomide or both. This receptor was identified in a woman under 30 with glioma. Some clones in this sample may be carry-over from other donors' samples. The chain couples TRBV12-5 to TRBJ1-1; D remains unclear. This CDR3 reads CASGFSGLNTEAFF. The CDR3 bases are TGTGCTAGTGGTTTTTCTGGGTTGAACACTGAAGCTTTCTTT.